These 18 T cell receptor beta chains were sequenced from one sample in a study of T-cell reconstitution after alpha-beta-depleted transplantation in children. Preparation of the TCRbeta library used unique molecular identifiers. MiXCR, applied by TCRdb to the PCR reads, yields one record per CDR3 protein. The sample consists of more than 200,000 distinct CDR3 sequences, roughly a quarter of them appearing once. The sequenced sample was PBMCs, obtained before TCRalphabeta/CD19-depleted stem cell transplant. Receptor source: a girl aged 2 to 10 with Fanconi anemia, due to receive a stem cell transplant.

The count of this clonotype is one. A single base separates this from a much larger clone, so it may be a read error. The rearrangement links TRBV12-3 or TRBV12-4 to TRBJ1-2; a possible D gene is TRBD1 (5 bases). V was pared by 2 bases and J by 5 bases, with 6 bases between. The CDR3 has 12 amino acids. The CDR3 nucleotides read TGTGCCAGCAGTTTATGGGGGTATGGCTACACCTTC. Its protein is CASSLWGYGYTF.

The sample holds many counts of this clonotype. The chain uses TRBV24-1 and TRBJ2-5; D gene unclear. CDR1 is KGHDR, CDR2 SFDVKD, per germline. The CDR3 sequence is 13 residues long. The V gene lost 3 bases and the J gene lost 1 base, with 5 bases spanning the gap. The CDR3 bases are TGTGCCACCAGTGATCCCATCCAAGAGACCCAGTACTTC. Protein product: CATSDPIQETQYF.

This clonotype has ten or more counts. At one of its ends the junction is not consistent with the germline gene, which may arise from a read error. The J gene is TRBJ2-7, the V gene TRBV20-1, with TRBD2 identical over 12 bases. Germline assignment: CDR1 DFQATT and CDR2 SNEGSKA (reference sequence). The CDR3 sequence is 15 residues long. Here the CDR3 reads CSASGRASGSYEQYF. The CDR3, as DNA: TGCAGCGCTAGCGGGAGGGCCTCAGGCTCCTACGAGCAGTACTTC.

This clonotype has a count of ten or more. The rearrangement uses TRBV20-1 and TRBJ1-4, with D perhaps matching TRBD1 (6 bases). Germline CDR1 DFQATT, CDR2 SNEGSKA (reference sequence). Trimming took off 0 bases at V and 8 bases at J, with 28 bases between the two ends. This CDR3 contains 19 residues. The CDR3 nucleotides are TGCAGTGCTAGAGATCTAAGGGGGGATCATCGGAGCGTCTGGGAAAAACTGTTTTTT. Its translation: CSARDLRGDHRSVWEKLFF.

This clonotype was seen a few times. This rearrangement joins TRBV21-1 to TRBJ2-7; the table assigns TRBD2, which was not confirmed against the DNA. TRBV21-1 is annotated as a pseudogene. CDR3 size: 15 residues. In DNA, the CDR3 is TGTGCCAGCAGCAAAGATCGACGGCGGGCCTACGAGCAGTACTTC. This encodes CASSKDRRRAYEQYF.

The chain couples TRBV28 to TRBJ2-7; D is uncertain. Germline V gene lookup returns CDR1 MDHEN and CDR2 SYDVKM. There are 15 residues in the CDR3. V shed 8 bases and J shed 4 bases, with 21 bases lying between them. CDR3 sequence reads: CASLIAGAPRYEQYF. The CDR3 nucleotides are TGTGCCAGCCTAATCGCAGGAGCCCCTCGATACGAGCAGTACTTC.

This clonotype was counted many times. The chain has TRBV12-3 or TRBV12-4 and TRBJ1-1, with 10 bases aligning to TRBD1. V lost 5 bases, J lost 5 bases, and 8 bases stayed unmatched. This CDR3 has 15 residues. The CDR3 loop reads CASSPRTGGRTEAFF. CDR3 sequence (DNA): TGTGCCAGCAGTCCCCGGACAGGGGGGAGGACTGAAGCTTTCTTT.

The sample holds a few counts of this clonotype. The genes are TRBV5-4 and TRBJ2-1; TRBD2 agrees at 10 bases. The CDR3 spans 15 residues. Germline V gene lookup returns CDR1 SGHNT and CDR2 YYREEE (reference sequence). After removal of 2 bases from V and 5 bases from J, the junction contained 4 bases not matched to a gene. The CDR3 bases are TGTGCCAGCAGCTTATCTAGCGGGGGACACAATGAGCAGTTCTTC. Translating it yields CASSLSSGGHNEQFF.

This clonotype was recorded at least ten times. J is TRBJ2-5 and V is TRBV6-1; TRBD2 agrees at 8 bases. The CDR3 covers 14 residues. From germline, CDR1 is MNHNS and CDR2 SASEGT. Trimming took 6 bases from V and 3 from J; bases not matched to a gene: 6. The CDR3 DNA reads TGTGCCAGCAGCTCTAGCGGGCCAAAAGAGACCCAGTACTTC. This translates into CASSSSGPKETQYF.

This clonotype was observed a handful of times. The chain carries TRBV7-9 and TRBJ2-1, with 10 bases that match TRBD1. With 5 bases clipped from V and 7 bases from J, the junction kept 11 bases outside the gene matches. There are 16 residues in the CDR3. The V gene's germline CDR1 is SEHNR and CDR2 FQNEAQ (reference sequence). For the CDR3, the DNA is TGTGCCAGCAGCATGACAGGGGGCGTTCTTGGTAATGAGCAGTTCTTC. Its protein product is CASSMTGGVLGNEQFF.

This clonotype was observed many times. The J gene is TRBJ2-7, the V gene TRBV20-1; 7 bases match TRBD1. From germline, CDR1 is DFQATT and CDR2 SNEGSKA (reference sequence). With 4 bases clipped from V and 2 bases from J, the junction kept 8 bases outside the gene matches. The CDR3 extends over 14 amino acids. The CDR3 spells CSATGTALTYEQYF. The DNA of the CDR3 is TGCAGTGCTACCGGGACAGCCCTGACCTACGAGCAGTACTTC.

V gene TRBV7-8 combines with J gene TRBJ2-1; D possibly corresponds to TRBD2 (7 bases). The germline gives CDR1 SGHVS, CDR2 FQNEAQ. This CDR3 region has 16 residues. The V end lost 2 bases, the J end lost 4 bases, and 15 bases lay between the germline ends. The CDR3 bases are TGTGCCAGCAGCTTATATCCCGGGGGGCGATACAATGAGCAGTTCTTC. Amino acid sequence: CASSLYPGGRYNEQFF. Full variable domain (rest looked up from reference TRBV7-8 and TRBJ2-1): GAGVSQSPRYKVAKRGQDVALRCDPISGHVSLFWYQQALGQGPEFLTYFQNEAQLDKSGLPSDRFFAERPEGSVSTLKIQRTQQEDSAVYLCASSLYPGGRYNEQFFGPGTRLTVL.

This clonotype has at least ten counts. The chain is built from TRBV29-1 and TRBJ1-5; D call uncertain. Per germline, CDR1 SQVTM and CDR2 ANQGSEA. Trimming stripped 7 bases from V and 5 bases from J, with 18 bases between. The CDR3 totals 14 residues. CDR3 loop: CSAAIGGFHQPQHF. The CDR3 region has the DNA TGCAGCGCCGCGATTGGAGGATTTCATCAGCCCCAGCATTTT.

This clonotype was counted a few times. The rearrangement joins TRBV2 to TRBJ1-6; D is uncertain. The CDR3 loop spans 15 amino acids. Germline values: CDR1 SNHLY, CDR2 FYNNEI. V was cut by 2 bases and J by 0 bases, with 5 bases left in between. This CDR3 is CASSETASYNSPLHF. The CDR3 DNA is TGTGCCAGCAGTGAAACAGCCTCCTATAATTCACCCCTCCACTTT.

This clonotype was picked up a small number of times. The chain employs TRBV5-6 and TRBJ2-1; maybe TRBD2 (5 bases). This CDR3 has 15 residues. V lost 3 bases to trimming and J lost 2 bases, with 12 bases between them. Germline values: CDR1 SGHDT, CDR2 YYEEEE. The CDR3 sequence: CASSSAERPYNEQFF. In nucleotides, the CDR3 is TGTGCCAGCAGCTCAGCGGAGCGGCCCTACAATGAGCAGTTCTTC.

In this sample, this clonotype turned up many times. Sequence at one end of the junction differs from germline and may be a read error. CDR3 residues: CASSRLAGAYNEQFF. In DNA, the CDR3 is TGTGCCAGCAGTCGACTAGCGGGGGCCTACAATGAGCAGTTCTTC. The genes are TRBV5-1 and TRBJ2-1; 12 bases line up with TRBD2. In germline, CDR1 is SGHRS, CDR2 YFSETQ. This CDR3 has 15 amino acids.

This clonotype was found a few times. The rearrangement links TRBV5-1 to TRBJ1-4; D gene uncertain. This CDR3 is 14 amino acids long. V was shortened by 1 base and J by 6 bases, with 10 bases between the two germline ends. Germline assignment: CDR1 SGHRS and CDR2 YFSETQ. The CDR3, as DNA: TGCGCCAGCAGCTTGCTGGGGAACGATGAAAAACTGTTTTTT. As protein: CASSLLGNDEKLFF.

This clonotype occurred a few times. The chain joins TRBV20-1 to TRBJ2-7; the D call may be TRBD1 or TRBD2 (6 bases each). Germline V lookup: CDR1 DFQATT, CDR2 SNEGSKA (reference sequence). V shed 6 bases and J shed 0 bases, with 15 bases lying between them. This CDR3 spans 14 amino acids. CDR3 DNA: TGCAGTGCCGAGGAGGGGGAGAGCTCCTACGAGCAGTACTTC. Encoded protein: CSAEEGESSYEQYF.